The next 18 T cell receptor beta chains were all read from a single sample in a study of CD8+CD57+ T cells in acquired aplastic anemia. All patients picked for sequencing had shown, by flow cytometry, an expansion of CD8+CD57+ cells. Both TCR beta VDJ combination and CDR3 sequence profiling were carried out. Genomic DNA was the template for this profiling. One entry per CDR3 protein results from TCRdb running MiXCR on the reads. In the table there are about 160,000 distinct CDR3 sequences, 40% to 60% of which are singletons. Sequencing input: sorted CD4+, CD8+, or CD8+CD57+ T cells (not recorded which) from PBMCs. The source of these receptors is a human donor with aplastic anemia.

The rearrangement uses TRBV25-1 and TRBJ1-2; 7 nucleotides align to TRBD1. Germline values: CDR1 MGHDK, CDR2 SYGVNS. This CDR3 has 16 residues. V lost 4 bases to trimming and J lost 1 base; unmatched junction nucleotides: 9. This chain's CDR3 is CASSASQGSDNYGYTF. The CDR3 nucleotides read TGTGCCAGCAGTGCGTCACAGGGGAGTGATAACTATGGCTACACCTTC.

The chain combines TRBV19 with TRBJ2-7; D call uncertain. CDR1 is LNHDA and CDR2 is SQIVND in the germline V gene (reference sequence). The CDR3 totals 13 residues. Trimming cost V 3 bases and J 0 bases, with 6 bases left between them. The CDR3 nucleotides are TGTGCCAGTAGTATTGGGATCTCCTACGAGCAGTACTTC. Its protein is CASSIGISYEQYF.

To note about this clonotype: This may be a read error: a much more frequent sequence differs by one nucleotide. V usage is TRBV9 and J usage is TRBJ2-7; possible D gene TRBD1, 6 bases. CDR1 and CDR2 (germline): SGDLS, YYNGEE. The CDR3 runs 15 residues. Trimming left V 0 bases short and J 0 bases short, with 10 bases between. CDR3: CASSVGQAASYEQYF. The CDR3 DNA reads TGTGCCAGCAGCGTAGGACAGGCCGCCTCCTACGAGCAGTACTTC.

The V call is TRBV10-2, the J call TRBJ1-5, with D possibly TRBD1 on 5 matching bases. This CDR3 region has 13 residues. V was clipped by 5 bases and J by 3 bases, with 8 bases between them. Germline CDR1 reads WSHSY; CDR2 reads SAAADI. The CDR3 loop is CASSTDTNQPQHF. In DNA, the CDR3 is TGCGCCAGCAGTACGGACACCAATCAGCCCCAGCATTTT.

The V gene is TRBV2, the J gene TRBJ1-1; D possibly corresponds to TRBD1 (5 bases). This CDR3 is 13 amino acids long. Looked up from germline, CDR1 is SNHLY and CDR2 is FYNNEI. V lost 6 bases and J 4 bases, leaving 12 bases between the germline ends. The CDR3 nucleotides read TGTGCCAGCAGGAGGGACGTGGGCACTGAAGCTTTCTTT. This gives the protein CASRRDVGTEAFF.

This clonotype was seen a single time. The rearrangement uses TRBV7-2 and TRBJ2-2, with 8 bases fitting TRBD1. CDR3 length: 13 amino acids. Germline CDR1 SGHTA, CDR2 FQGNSA. The V segment lost 10 bases and the J segment 4 bases; nucleotides outside the gene matches: 5. In DNA, the CDR3 is TGTGCCACAGCCGGGACAGGCACCGGGGAGCTGTTTTTT. Protein: CATAGTGTGELFF.

V and J are TRBV11-3 and TRBJ2-2, with no clear D. Trimming removed 5 bases from V and 2 bases from J, with 9 bases in between. CDR3 length: 14 amino acids. Looked up from germline, CDR1 is SGHNT and CDR2 is YENEEA. This CDR3 reads CASSGQTNTGELFF. CDR3 coding DNA: TGTGCCAGCAGCGGCCAGACTAACACCGGGGAGCTGTTTTTT.

This clonotype was recorded many times. This rearrangement joins TRBV5-1 to TRBJ2-3; D not resolved. The V end was cut by 2 bases, the J end by 2 bases, with 12 bases between. Germline loops: CDR1 SGHRS, CDR2 YFSETQ. The CDR3 loop spans 15 amino acids. The CDR3 DNA is TGCGCCAGCAGCTTCCTGAACCGATTCACAGATACGCAGTATTTT. Amino acids: CASSFLNRFTDTQYF.

In its sample, this clonotype was seen many times. The V gene is TRBV4-1, the J gene TRBJ2-1; D unresolved. Trimming shortened V by 0 bases and J by 8 bases, and 17 bases separated the two germline ends. Germline V gives CDR1 MGHRA, CDR2 YSYEKL. This CDR3 is built from 16 residues. CDR3 DNA: TGCGCCAGCAGCCAAGAGCCCCCTCGTCGGACGGATGAGCAGTTCTTC. As protein: CASSQEPPRRTDEQFF.

This clonotype occurred many times. V usage is TRBV15 and J usage is TRBJ2-2; 7 bases fit TRBD2. This CDR3 comprises 15 residues. CDR1 and CDR2 (germline): LNHNV, YYDKDF (reference sequence). V was clipped by 5 bases and J by 3 bases; unmatched bases: 6. For the CDR3, the DNA is TGTGCCACCAGCGAGCGGGATGTCGACACCGGGGAGCTGTTTTTT. Amino acids: CATSERDVDTGELFF.

The chain is built from TRBV9 and TRBJ1-5; 8 nucleotides line up with TRBD1. V lost 3 bases to trimming and J lost 7 bases; unmatched junction nucleotides: 3. Germline CDR1 is SGDLS and CDR2 is YYNGEE. This CDR3 has 13 amino acids. The CDR3 sequence is CASSAGGGQPQHF. CDR3 nucleotide sequence: TGTGCCAGCAGCGCAGGGGGCGGGCAGCCCCAGCATTTT.

This clonotype was recorded a few times. The CDR3 sequence is CATSRTAAKGNEKLFF. DNA of the CDR3: TGTGCCACCAGCAGGACAGCCGCCAAGGGTAATGAAAAACTGTTTTTT. V gene TRBV15 combines with J gene TRBJ1-4; TRBD1 might be the D (5 bases). Trimming removed 3 bases at V and 4 bases at J, with 15 bases between. The CDR3 covers 16 residues. CDR1 is LNHNV, CDR2 YYDKDF, per germline (reference sequence).

Notes on this clonotype: A single base separates this from a much larger clone, so it may be a read error. In DNA form, the CDR3 reads TGTGCCAGCAGCTTATGGTTAGGGTACGAGCAGTACTTC. Protein: CASSLWLGYEQYF. The rearrangement links TRBV7-6 to TRBJ2-7; D remains ambiguous. Trimming pared 2 bases from V and 4 bases from J, leaving 9 bases between. The germline gives CDR1 SGHVS, CDR2 FNYEAQ. The length of the CDR3 is 13 residues.

The chain carries TRBV6-1 and TRBJ2-1, with TRBD2 matching 13 bases. The ends lost 1 base at V and 12 bases at J; junction bases unmatched: 0. Germline V lookup: CDR1 MNHNS, CDR2 SASEGT. The CDR3 spans 13 residues. The CDR3, as DNA: TGTGCCAGCAGTGAAGGACTAGCGGGAGGGCAGTTCTTC. Residues: CASSEGLAGGQFF.

This clonotype has a count of ten or more. The chain links TRBV6-1 to TRBJ2-3, with D possibly TRBD2 on 5 matching bases. CDR1 MNHNS and CDR2 SASEGT come from the germline V gene. V lost 4 bases and J lost 5, with 16 bases in between. The CDR3 is 15 amino acids. The CDR3 region is CASSGGSSWVDTQYF. CDR3 DNA: TGTGCCAGCAGTGGAGGGTCTAGCTGGGTAGATACGCAGTATTTT.

In this sample, this clonotype turned up many times. V and J are TRBV27 and TRBJ2-7; 8 bases align to TRBD2. Trimming at V came to 6 bases and at J to 4 bases, leaving 2 bases not matched to a gene. Per the germline V gene, CDR1 is MNHEY and CDR2 is SMNVEV (reference sequence). The CDR3 runs 12 residues. The CDR3 here is CASRGGGYEQYF. The CDR3 bases are TGTGCCAGCAGGGGCGGGGGGTACGAGCAGTACTTC.

V is TRBV29-1 and J is TRBJ1-2, with 8 positions matching TRBD1. The germline gives CDR1 SQVTM, CDR2 ANQGSEA. This CDR3 is built from 13 residues. The chain's CDR3 is CTARDQGAYGHTF. The CDR3 DNA reads as TGCACTGCTAGAGATCAGGGGGCCTATGGACACACCTTC.

The V call is TRBV24-1, the J call TRBJ2-3, with no clear D. The V and J ends lost 9 bases and 0 bases respectively, with 6 bases between them. CDR1 KGHDR and CDR2 SFDVKD come from the germline V gene. The CDR3 consists of 12 residues. The CDR3, as DNA: TGTGCCACCGGGCAGAGCACAGATACGCAGTATTTT. It translates to CATGQSTDTQYF.